The rows below give T cell receptor beta chains drawn from one sample of a study of T-cell memory formation after mild COVID-19. TCRdb reprocessed the 5' RACE reads via MiXCR and lists one record per CDR3 protein. Among about 560,000 distinct CDR3 sequences listed, less than 25% were seen once. Input material: PBMCs or a T cell subset sorted from them (not recorded which). The receptors stem from an adult woman who had mild COVID-19 (a few samples of this study predate the infection). Cell type and time point are not known. CDR3s include the opening cysteine and the closing phenylalanine or tryptophan. A D gene is named only where the DNA matches it firmly. Size is omitted from some rows. Given values are once, few, many or a class for expanded clones.

CDR3 | DNA | size | V | D | J
CASSPTSGANVLTF | TGTGCCAGCAGCCCGACTTCAGGGGCCAACGTCCTGACTTTC | many | TRBV7-7 | NA | TRBJ2-6
CASSLSGITNTGELFF | TGTGCCAGCAGCTTATCCGGGATCACGAACACCGGGGAGCTGTTTTTT | NA | TRBV7-3 | NA | TRBJ2-2
CASSTSGGELFF | TGTGCCAGCAGCACCTCCGGCGGGGAGCTGTTTTTT | NA | TRBV9 | NA | TRBJ2-2
CASSQEPPTGLSTDTQYF | TGCGCCAGCAGCCAAGAACCCCCGACAGGGCTCAGCACAGATACGCAGTATTTT | NA | TRBV4-3 | TRBD1 | TRBJ2-3
CASGGTGNSPLHF | TGTGCCAGCGGAGGGACTGGGAATTCACCCCTCCACTTT | few | TRBV7-9 | NA | TRBJ1-6
CASSLGSPQETQYF | TGCGCCAGCAGCTTAGGGTCGCCTCAAGAGACCCAGTACTTC | NA | TRBV5-1 | NA | TRBJ2-5
CASTHMTANTGELFF | TGTGCCAGCACCCACATGACAGCGAACACCGGGGAGCTGTTTTTT | few | TRBV7-2 | NA | TRBJ2-2
CASSFLSAVREQFF | TGTGCCAGCAGCTTTCTATCTGCAGTACGTGAGCAGTTCTTC | few | TRBV11-2 | NA | TRBJ2-1
CASSVPSGGAQVYEQYF | TGTGCCAGCAGTGTACCAAGCGGGGGGGCCCAGGTCTACGAGCAGTACTTC | NA | TRBV6-1 | TRBD2 | TRBJ2-7
CAGRQGSNTGELFF | TGTGCCGGGCGACAGGGTTCGAACACCGGGGAGCTGTTTTTT | NA | TRBV6-2/TRBV6-3 | TRBD1 | TRBJ2-2
CAWTVGANVLTF | TGTGCCTGGACAGTTGGGGCCAACGTCCTGACTTTC | NA | TRBV30 | NA | TRBJ2-6
CSAIGGLAGYEQYF | TGCAGTGCTATCGGGGGACTGGCGGGCTACGAGCAGTACTTC | few | TRBV20-1 | NA | TRBJ2-7
CASRDEAFF | TGTGCCAGCAGAGATGAAGCTTTCTTT | few | TRBV3-2 | NA | TRBJ1-1
CASSLEVDSLGFF | TGTGCCAGCAGTTTAGAGGTCGACAGTCTTGGGTTCTTC | many | TRBV12-3/TRBV12-4 | NA | TRBJ2-1
CASSLIWTGNNEQFF | TGTGCCAGCAGCTTAATCTGGACGGGCAACAATGAGCAGTTCTTC | few | TRBV13 | NA | TRBJ2-1
CASSDTGFNEQFF | TGTGCCAGCAGTGACACAGGGTTCAATGAGCAGTTCTTC | NA | TRBV25-1 | NA | TRBJ2-1
CASSLERGGTEAFF | TGTGCCAGCAGCTTGGAGCGGGGGGGCACTGAAGCTTTCTTT | many | TRBV5-6 | NA | TRBJ1-1
CASSFFGTGGYEQYF | TGTGCCAGCAGTTTCTTCGGGACAGGGGGGTACGAGCAGTACTTC | few | TRBV27 | TRBD1 | TRBJ2-7
CASRQHSRSGTDTQYF | TGTGCCAGCAGACAACACAGCCGGTCAGGTACAGATACGCAGTATTTT | NA | TRBV6-5 | NA | TRBJ2-3
CASTSLGRTEAFF | TGTGCCAGCACATCATTGGGGCGCACTGAAGCTTTCTTT | few | TRBV12-3/TRBV12-4 | NA | TRBJ1-1
CSVGGAYSYEQYF | TGCAGCGTTGGGGGGGCCTACTCCTACGAGCAGTACTTC | few | TRBV29-1 | NA | TRBJ2-7
CASSPSSAEPYEQYF | TGTGCCAGCAGCCCGTCTAGCGCCGAGCCCTACGAGCAGTACTTC | few | TRBV7-2 | NA | TRBJ2-7
CASSQVPLGQGSTGELFF | TGCGCCAGCAGCCAAGTCCCCTTGGGACAGGGGAGCACCGGGGAGCTGTTTTTT | NA | TRBV4-1 | TRBD1 | TRBJ2-2
CASRGRGVSYEQYF | TGTGCCAGCAGAGGGAGGGGAGTCTCCTACGAGCAGTACTTC | NA | TRBV2 | TRBD2 | TRBJ2-7
CASSSTERTDTQYF | TGTGCCAGCAGCTCGACGGAACGCACAGATACGCAGTATTTT | many | TRBV5-5 | NA | TRBJ2-3
CASSQERGIWTDTQYF | TGCGCCAGCAGCCAAGAACGCGGGATCTGGACAGATACGCAGTATTTT | few | TRBV4-3 | NA | TRBJ2-3
CASSLVQGASSEAFF | TGTGCCAGCAGCTTAGTCCAGGGGGCGAGTTCTGAAGCTTTCTTT | NA | TRBV7-9 | TRBD1 | TRBJ1-1
CASGGQRLGAFF | TGTGCCAGCGGCGGACAGAGGCTTGGAGCTTTCTTT | NA | TRBV11-2 | NA | TRBJ1-1
CASTKDREGYGYTF | TGTGCCAGCACCAAGGACAGGGAGGGTTATGGCTACACCTTC | few | TRBV12-3/TRBV12-4 | TRBD1 | TRBJ1-2
CAISGQDGRPEAYGYTF | TGTGCCATCAGTGGACAAGACGGGCGACCGGAAGCATATGGCTACACCTTC | few | TRBV10-3 | NA | TRBJ1-2
CASSQDRLQETQYF | TGCGCCAGCAGCCAGGACAGACTTCAAGAGACCCAGTACTTC | few | TRBV5-1 | NA | TRBJ2-5
CASIGTGSRVSGGAFF | TGTGCCAGTATCGGGACAGGGTCTCGAGTATCAGGGGGAGCTTTCTTT | large | TRBV19 | TRBD1 | TRBJ1-1
CSVSGTGASHTYEQYF | TGCAGCGTGTCCGGGACAGGGGCTTCCCACACCTACGAGCAGTACTTC | few | TRBV29-1 | TRBD1 | TRBJ2-7
CSASGRTYEQYF | TGCAGTGCTAGCGGGCGGACCTACGAGCAGTACTTC | few | TRBV20-1 | NA | TRBJ2-7